The T cell receptor (beta chain) described here comes from a study of beta chain features in type 1 diabetes. General study results and limits: When Type 1 diabetes patients were examined, their TCRB CDR3s proved moderately but significantly shorter in all four CD4+ subsets. VDJ junctions from patients with type 1 diabetes contained fewer insertions and more deletions.

This CDR3 has 16 residues. Trimming shortened V by 2 bases and J by 4 bases, and 18 bases separated the two germline ends. Germline CDR1 is WSHSY and CDR2 is SAAADI. The whole isolated RNA underwent reverse transcription, so sequencing captured expressed TCRB transcripts. TCRdb keeps only in-frame clones here, not all; method: immunoSEQ multiplex PCR. The sample comprises 600,000 to 700,000 clones, under 15% of which are singletons, and 0.022% rests with the top ten. With respect to this clone: Antigen unknown.

The origin of this receptor is a man between 18 and 29 years old with type 1 diabetes. The rearrangement joins TRBV10-2 to TRBJ2-7; D is uncertain. What was sequenced was naive CD4+ T cells from blood. DNA for the CDR3: TGCGCCAGCAGTGAGGGCCCCTACCAGGACCCTTACGAGCAGTACTTC. Residues: CASSEGPYQDPYEQYF.